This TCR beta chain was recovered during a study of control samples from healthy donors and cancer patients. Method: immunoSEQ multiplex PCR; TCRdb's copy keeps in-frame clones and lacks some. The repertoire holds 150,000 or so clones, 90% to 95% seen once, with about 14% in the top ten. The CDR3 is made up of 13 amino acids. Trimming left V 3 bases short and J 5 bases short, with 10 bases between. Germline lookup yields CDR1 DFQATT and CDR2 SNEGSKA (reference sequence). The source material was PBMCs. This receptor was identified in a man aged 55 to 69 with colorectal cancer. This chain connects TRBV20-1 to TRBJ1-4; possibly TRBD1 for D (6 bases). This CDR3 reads CSASGGANEKLFF. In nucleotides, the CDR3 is TGCAGTGCTAGTGGGGGCGCGAATGAAAAACTGTTTTTT.